This TCR beta chain stems from a study of cytomegalovirus exposure and HLA in healthy donors. Study-wide context: Both the approximately 120 validation repertoires and the approximately 700 first-cohort repertoires used the same platform, as reported by a later analysis.

With regard to this clone: Its matching antigen is unknown.

Libraries were prepared by immunoSEQ multiplex PCR; TCRdb keeps only in-frame clonotypes and omits some of them. The table records roughly 230,000 clones, around 90% of them present only once. The V gene's germline CDR1 is SNHLY and CDR2 FYNNEI. The CDR3 runs 12 residues. Trimming took off 7 bases at V and 7 bases at J, with 11 bases between the two ends. Study results and limitations: The authors confirmed in vitro that a few CMV-associated chains were specific for CMV antigens. It was found in a later analysis that first-cohort TCR clusters tended to co-occur in the 100 to 150 validation repertoires. It was reported that the classifier diagnosed cytomegalovirus status with high specificity and sensitivity in both the original and validation cohorts.

V and J are TRBV2 and TRBJ2-1; D gene unclear. Sequencing was performed on PBMCs. The TCR sequence derives from a woman in her 30s in good health and CMV-seronegative. The CDR3: CASTGRSNEQFF. CDR3 DNA: TGTGCCAGCACAGGTAGGAGTAATGAGCAGTTCTTC. Full variable domain (missing parts from reference TRBV2 and TRBJ2-1): EPEVTQTPSHQVTQMGQEVILRCVPISNHLYFYWYRQILGQKVEFLVSFYNNEISEKSEIFDDQFSVERPDGSNFTLKIRSTKLEDSAMYFCASTGRSNEQFFGPGTRLTVL.